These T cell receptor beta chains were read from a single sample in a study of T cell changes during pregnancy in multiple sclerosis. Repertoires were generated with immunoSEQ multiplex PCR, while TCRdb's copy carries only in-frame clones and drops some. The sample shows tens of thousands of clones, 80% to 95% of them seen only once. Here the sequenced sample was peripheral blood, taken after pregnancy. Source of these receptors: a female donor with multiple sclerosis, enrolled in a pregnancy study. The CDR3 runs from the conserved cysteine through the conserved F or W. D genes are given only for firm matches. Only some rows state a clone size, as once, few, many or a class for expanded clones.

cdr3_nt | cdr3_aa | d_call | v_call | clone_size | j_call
TGTGCCTGGGGACAGGGCGGCTATGGCTACACCTTC | CAWGQGGYGYTF | TRBD1 | TRBV30 | . | TRBJ1-2
TGTGCCAGCAGCGCCACAGGGGACGGTGGTGGCTACACCTTC | CASSATGDGGGYTF | TRBD1 | TRBV7-2 | . | TRBJ1-2
TGCGCCAGCAGTCTTCCGGAGTCTCCTTCCAACGAGCAGTACTTC | CASSLPESPSNEQYF | . | TRBV23-1 | . | TRBJ2-7
TGTGCCAGCAGCGACCCCTCCAGGGGGAACTACGAGCAGTACTTC | CASSDPSRGNYEQYF | TRBD1 | TRBV6-5 | . | TRBJ2-7
TGTGCCAGCAGCTTAGTCTCAGGGCAGGGAACTAATGAGCAGTTCTTC | CASSLVSGQGTNEQFF | . | TRBV7-2 | once | TRBJ2-1
TGTGCCAGCTCACCCTCTCACGGTTCCTACGAGCAGTACTTC | CASSPSHGSYEQYF | . | TRBV18 | . | TRBJ2-7
TGTGCCAGCAGCCGGACTGAGTCCGGGGGTACGCAGTATTTT | CASSRTESGGTQYF | . | TRBV6-4 | . | TRBJ2-3
TGTGCCAGCAGGCCGAACATTCCAGGGAAAGCCCTCCACTTT | CASRPNIPGKALHF | . | TRBV27 | once | TRBJ1-6
TGTGCCTGGAGTGTGGACAGGGATAATCAGCCCCAGCATTTT | CAWSVDRDNQPQHF | TRBD1 | TRBV30 | few | TRBJ1-5
TGTGCCAGCAGTTTGGCGGGACAGGGGAACACAGATACGCAGTATTTT | CASSLAGQGNTDTQYF | TRBD1 | TRBV27 | . | TRBJ2-3
TGTGCCAGCTCACCCCAGAGCGGGGGGGCAAATACGCAGTATTTT | CASSPQSGGANTQYF | TRBD2 | TRBV18 | . | TRBJ2-3
TGTGCCAGTAAGGGACAGGGCCAGGAGCAGCCCCAGCATTTT | CASKGQGQEQPQHF | TRBD1 | TRBV19 | . | TRBJ1-5
TGTGCCAGCAGCCCGAGGAACGGGGAGCTGTTTTTT | CASSPRNGELFF | . | TRBV11-3 | . | TRBJ2-2
TGTGCCAGCTCACCATGGGGTGACAGCTCTAATGAAGCTTTCTTT | CASSPWGDSSNEAFF | . | TRBV18 | . | TRBJ1-1
TGCGCCAGCAGCCACGGACAGTATAATTCACCCCTCCACTTT | CASSHGQYNSPLHF | . | TRBV4-1 | . | TRBJ1-6
TGTGCCAGTAGTATCCAAGCCGCGGGGACTGAAGCTTTCTTT | CASSIQAAGTEAFF | . | TRBV19 | . | TRBJ1-1
TGTGCCAGCAGCCCCCACAGCTCTGGGGCCAACGTCCTGACTTTC | CASSPHSSGANVLTF | . | TRBV5-4 | . | TRBJ2-6
TGCAGCGTTGGCCAAGGGGACACTGAAGCTTTCTTT | CSVGQGDTEAFF | . | TRBV29-1 | . | TRBJ1-1
TGTGCCAGCAGTTACTTTACAGGGATCGGCGAGCAGTACTTC | CASSYFTGIGEQYF | . | TRBV6-5 | . | TRBJ2-7
TGTGCCAGTAGTACGACCCCTGGGCATGAAAAACTGTTTTTT | CASSTTPGHEKLFF | . | TRBV19 | . | TRBJ1-4
TGTGCCAGCTACACGAAGGGGAACGAGCAGTACTTC | CASYTKGNEQYF | . | TRBV2 | . | TRBJ2-7
TGTGCCAGCAGTGAATCTAGCGGGGGGGCCACAGATACGCAGTATTTT | CASSESSGGATDTQYF | TRBD2 | TRBV6-4 | . | TRBJ2-3
TGTGCCAGCAGCTTGGAGGTCCGGGACGAGCAGTACTTC | CASSLEVRDEQYF | . | TRBV11-2 | . | TRBJ2-7
TGTGCCAGCAGTGAATACCTAAGCCAACTAAACGAGCAGTACTTC | CASSEYLSQLNEQYF | . | TRBV25-1 | . | TRBJ2-7
TGTGCCAGCAGCTTCCGGGGACAGCCCCAGCATTTT | CASSFRGQPQHF | . | TRBV7-2 | . | TRBJ1-5
TGTGCCAGCGGACAGGGGCTACTGAACACTGAAGCTTTCTTT | CASGQGLLNTEAFF | TRBD1 | TRBV9 | . | TRBJ1-1
TGTGCCAGTAGTATAGAGGGGGGGGGCGGTACGCAGTATTTT | CASSIEGGGGTQYF | . | TRBV19 | . | TRBJ2-3